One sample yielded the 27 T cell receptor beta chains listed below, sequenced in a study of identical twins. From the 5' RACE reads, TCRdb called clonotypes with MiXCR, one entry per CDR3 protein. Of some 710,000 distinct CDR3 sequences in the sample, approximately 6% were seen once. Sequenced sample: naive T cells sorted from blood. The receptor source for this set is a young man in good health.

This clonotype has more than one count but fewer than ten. This chain's CDR3 is CASSQPQITSTDTQYF. CDR3 nucleotides: TGTGCCAGCAGTCAGCCCCAGATAACTAGCACAGATACGCAGTATTTT. The chain has TRBV4-2 and TRBJ2-3; D gene unclear. Germline values: CDR1 LGHNA, CDR2 YNFKEQ. This CDR3 comprises 16 residues. V lost 6 bases to trimming and J lost 0 bases, with 16 bases between them.

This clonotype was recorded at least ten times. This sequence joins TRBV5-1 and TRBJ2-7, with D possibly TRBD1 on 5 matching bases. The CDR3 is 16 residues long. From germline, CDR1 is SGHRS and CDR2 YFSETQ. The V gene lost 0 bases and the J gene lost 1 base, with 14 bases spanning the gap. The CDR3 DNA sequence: TGCGCCAGCAGCTTGGGTTGGGGTCGGACATCCTACGAGCAGTACTTC. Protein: CASSLGWGRTSYEQYF.

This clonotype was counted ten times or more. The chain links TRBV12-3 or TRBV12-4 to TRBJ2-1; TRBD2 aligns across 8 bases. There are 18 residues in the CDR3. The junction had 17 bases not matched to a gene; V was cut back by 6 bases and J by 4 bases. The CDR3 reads CASRPPDQLAVYYNEQFF. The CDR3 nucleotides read TGTGCCAGCAGGCCTCCGGATCAACTAGCGGTTTATTACAATGAGCAGTTCTTC.

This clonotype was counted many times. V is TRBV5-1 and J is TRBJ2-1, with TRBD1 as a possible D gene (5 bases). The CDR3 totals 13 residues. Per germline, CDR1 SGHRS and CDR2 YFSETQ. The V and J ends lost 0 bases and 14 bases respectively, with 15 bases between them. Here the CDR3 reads CASSLGGTNVEFF. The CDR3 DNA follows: TGCGCCAGCAGCTTGGGGGGCACAAATGTCGAGTTCTTC.

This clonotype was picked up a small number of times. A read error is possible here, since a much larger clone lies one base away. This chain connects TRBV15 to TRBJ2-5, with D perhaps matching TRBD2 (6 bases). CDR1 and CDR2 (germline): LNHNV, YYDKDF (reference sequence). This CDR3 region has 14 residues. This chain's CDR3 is CATSRVLGGETQCF. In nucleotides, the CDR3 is TGTGCCACCAGCAGAGTTCTCGGGGGAGAGACCCAGTGCTTC.

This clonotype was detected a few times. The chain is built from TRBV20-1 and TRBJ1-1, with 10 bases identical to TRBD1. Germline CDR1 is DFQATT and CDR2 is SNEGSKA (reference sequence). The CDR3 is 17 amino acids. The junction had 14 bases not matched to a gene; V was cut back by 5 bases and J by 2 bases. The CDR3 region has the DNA TGCAGTGCTCGGGACCTGACAGGGGGCGTCCCAAACACTGAAGCTTTCTTT. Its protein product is CSARDLTGGVPNTEAFF.

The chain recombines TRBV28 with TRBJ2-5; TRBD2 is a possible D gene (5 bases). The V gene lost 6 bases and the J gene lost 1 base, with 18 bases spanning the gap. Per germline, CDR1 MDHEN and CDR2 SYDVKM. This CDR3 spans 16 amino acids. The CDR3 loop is CASRSYSRVAQETQYF. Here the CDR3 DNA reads TGTGCCAGCAGGTCATATTCGAGGGTTGCCCAAGAGACCCAGTACTTC. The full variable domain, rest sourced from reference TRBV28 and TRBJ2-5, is DVKVTQSSRYLVKRTGEKVFLECVQDMDHENMFWYRQDPGLGLRLIYFSYDVKMKEKGDIPEGYSVSREKKERFSLILESASTNQTSMYLCASRSYSRVAQETQYFGPGTRLLVL.

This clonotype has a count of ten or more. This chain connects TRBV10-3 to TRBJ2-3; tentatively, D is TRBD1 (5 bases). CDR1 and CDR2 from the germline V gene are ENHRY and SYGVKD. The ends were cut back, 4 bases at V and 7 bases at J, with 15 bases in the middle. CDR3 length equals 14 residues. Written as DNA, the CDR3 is TGTGCCATCAGTGGTAGTGACAGAAGTAATACGCAGTATTTT. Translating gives CAISGSDRSNTQYF.

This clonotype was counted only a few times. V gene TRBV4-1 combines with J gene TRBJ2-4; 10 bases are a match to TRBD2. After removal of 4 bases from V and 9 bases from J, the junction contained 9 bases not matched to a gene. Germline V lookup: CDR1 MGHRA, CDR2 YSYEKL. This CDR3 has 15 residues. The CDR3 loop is CASSRTGTSVSIQYF. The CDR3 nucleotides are TGCGCCAGCAGCCGCACCGGGACTAGCGTAAGCATTCAGTACTTC.

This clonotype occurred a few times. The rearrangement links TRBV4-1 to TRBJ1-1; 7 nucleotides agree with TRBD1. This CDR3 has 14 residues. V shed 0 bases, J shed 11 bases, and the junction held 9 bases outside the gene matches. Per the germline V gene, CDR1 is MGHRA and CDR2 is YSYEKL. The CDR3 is CASSQDSVDRRAFF. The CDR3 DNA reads TGCGCCAGCAGCCAAGATTCCGTGGACAGGCGGGCTTTCTTT.

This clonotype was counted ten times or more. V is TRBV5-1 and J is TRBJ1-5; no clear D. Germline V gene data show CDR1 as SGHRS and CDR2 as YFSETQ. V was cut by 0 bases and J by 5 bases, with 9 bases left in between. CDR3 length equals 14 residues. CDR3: CASSLAGLDQPQHF. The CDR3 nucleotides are TGCGCCAGCAGCTTGGCAGGTCTGGATCAGCCCCAGCATTTT.

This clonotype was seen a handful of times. This CDR3 reads CSAPDSENYGYTF. CDR3 coding DNA: TGCAGCGCCCCTGATTCAGAGAACTATGGCTACACCTTC. V is TRBV29-1 and J is TRBJ1-2; D is uncertain. CDR1 and CDR2 from the germline V gene are SQVTM and ANQGSEA. CDR3 length equals 13 residues. V was clipped by 7 bases and J by 2 bases, with 14 bases between them.

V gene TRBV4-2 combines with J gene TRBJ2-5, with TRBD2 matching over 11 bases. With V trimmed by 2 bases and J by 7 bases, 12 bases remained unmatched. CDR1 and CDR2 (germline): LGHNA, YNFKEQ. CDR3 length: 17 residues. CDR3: CASSQREGLAGSRTQYF. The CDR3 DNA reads TGTGCCAGCAGCCAACGAGAAGGACTAGCGGGCTCAAGGACCCAGTACTTC.

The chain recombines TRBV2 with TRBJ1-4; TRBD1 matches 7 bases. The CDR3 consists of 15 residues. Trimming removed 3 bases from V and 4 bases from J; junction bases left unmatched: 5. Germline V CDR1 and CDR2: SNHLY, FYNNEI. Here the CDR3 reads CASSDGGQSNEKLFF. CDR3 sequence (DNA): TGTGCCAGCAGTGATGGGGGACAGAGTAATGAAAAACTGTTTTTT. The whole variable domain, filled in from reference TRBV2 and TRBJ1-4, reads EPEVTQTPSHQVTQMGQEVILRCVPISNHLYFYWYRQILGQKVEFLVSFYNNEISEKSEIFDDQFSVERPDGSNFTLKIRSTKLEDSAMYFCASSDGGQSNEKLFFGSGTQLSVL.

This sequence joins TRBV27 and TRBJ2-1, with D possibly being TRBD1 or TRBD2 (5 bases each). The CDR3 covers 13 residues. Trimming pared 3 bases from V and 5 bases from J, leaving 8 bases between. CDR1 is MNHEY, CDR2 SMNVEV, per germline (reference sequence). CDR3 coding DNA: TGTGCCAGCAGTTTGTTGGGGGACAATGAGCAGTTCTTC. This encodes CASSLLGDNEQFF.

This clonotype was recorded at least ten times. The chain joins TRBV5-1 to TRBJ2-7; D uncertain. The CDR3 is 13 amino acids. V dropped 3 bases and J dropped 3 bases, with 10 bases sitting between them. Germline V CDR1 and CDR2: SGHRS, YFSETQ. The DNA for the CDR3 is TGCGCCAGCAGCTCCGGGTCAGACTACGAGCAGTACTTC. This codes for CASSSGSDYEQYF. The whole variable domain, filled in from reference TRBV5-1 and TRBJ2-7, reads KAGVTQTPRYLIKTRGQQVTLSCSPISGHRSVSWYQQTPGQGLQFLFEYFSETQRNKGNFPGRFSGRQFSNSRSEMNVSTLELGDSALYLCASSSGSDYEQYFGPGTRLTVT.

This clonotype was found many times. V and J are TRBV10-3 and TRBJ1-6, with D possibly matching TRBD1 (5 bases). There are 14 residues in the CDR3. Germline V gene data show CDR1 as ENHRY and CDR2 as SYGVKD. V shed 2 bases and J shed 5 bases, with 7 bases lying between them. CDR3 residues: CAISEGANNSPLHF. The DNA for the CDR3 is TGTGCCATCAGTGAGGGGGCAAATAATTCACCCCTCCACTTT.

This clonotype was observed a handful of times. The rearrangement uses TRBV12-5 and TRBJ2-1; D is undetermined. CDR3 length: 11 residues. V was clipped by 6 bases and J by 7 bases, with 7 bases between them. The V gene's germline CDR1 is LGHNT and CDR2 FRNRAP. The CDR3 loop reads CASGSANEQFF. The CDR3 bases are TGTGCTAGTGGGTCCGCGAATGAGCAGTTCTTC.

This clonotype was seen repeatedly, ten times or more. CDR3 bases: TGCAGCGTTGAGTCCCCGATCAACTACAATGAGCAGTTCTTC. Translation: CSVESPINYNEQFF. The chain employs TRBV29-1 and TRBJ2-1; D unresolved. Trimming stripped 3 bases from V and 3 bases from J, with 12 bases between. Germline CDR1 and CDR2: SQVTM and ANQGSEA. CDR3 size: 14 residues.

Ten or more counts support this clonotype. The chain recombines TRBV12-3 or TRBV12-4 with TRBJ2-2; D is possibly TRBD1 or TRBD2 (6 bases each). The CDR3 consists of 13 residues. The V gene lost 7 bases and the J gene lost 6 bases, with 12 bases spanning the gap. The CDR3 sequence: CASIGGAPGELFF. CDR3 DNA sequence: TGTGCCAGCATCGGGGGCGCGCCCGGGGAGCTGTTTTTT.

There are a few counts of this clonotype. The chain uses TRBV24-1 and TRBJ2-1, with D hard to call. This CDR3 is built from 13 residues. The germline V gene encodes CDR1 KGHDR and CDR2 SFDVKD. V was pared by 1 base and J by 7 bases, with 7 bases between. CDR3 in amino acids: CATSDFLRNEQFF. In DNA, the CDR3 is TGTGCCACCAGTGATTTTCTCAGAAATGAGCAGTTCTTC.

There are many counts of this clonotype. CDR3 in amino acids: CASSQGTGPLREGYTF. Here the CDR3 DNA reads TGCGCCAGCAGCCAAGGTACCGGGCCCCTAAGAGAGGGCTACACCTTC. V and J are TRBV4-1 and TRBJ1-2; D remains unclear. Germline CDR1 reads MGHRA; CDR2 reads YSYEKL. Trimming pared 1 base from V and 8 bases from J, leaving 20 bases between. The CDR3 is 16 residues long.

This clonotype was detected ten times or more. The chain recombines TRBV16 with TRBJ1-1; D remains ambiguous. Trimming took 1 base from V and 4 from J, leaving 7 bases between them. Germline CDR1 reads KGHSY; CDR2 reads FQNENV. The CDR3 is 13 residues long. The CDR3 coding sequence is TGTGCCAGCAGCCAATTGTTTCTCACTGAAGCTTTCTTT. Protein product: CASSQLFLTEAFF.

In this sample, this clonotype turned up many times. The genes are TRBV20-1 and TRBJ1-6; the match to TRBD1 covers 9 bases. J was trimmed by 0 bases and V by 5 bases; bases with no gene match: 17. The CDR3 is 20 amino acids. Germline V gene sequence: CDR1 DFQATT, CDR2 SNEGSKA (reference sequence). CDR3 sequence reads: CSAVTLGQGDDYSYNSPLHF. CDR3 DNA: TGCAGTGCTGTAACCCTGGGACAGGGAGACGACTACTCCTATAATTCACCCCTCCACTTT.

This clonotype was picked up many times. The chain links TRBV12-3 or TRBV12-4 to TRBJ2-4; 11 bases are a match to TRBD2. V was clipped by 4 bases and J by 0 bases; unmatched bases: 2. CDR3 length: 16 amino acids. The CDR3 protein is CASSSLAGGAKNIQYF. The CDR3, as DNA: TGTGCCAGCAGTTCCCTAGCGGGAGGAGCCAAAAACATTCAGTACTTC.

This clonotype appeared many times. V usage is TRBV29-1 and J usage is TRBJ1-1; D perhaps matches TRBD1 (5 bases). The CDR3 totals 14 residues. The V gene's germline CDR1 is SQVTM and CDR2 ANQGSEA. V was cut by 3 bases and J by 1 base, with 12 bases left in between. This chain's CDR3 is CSVDQGFGNTEAFF. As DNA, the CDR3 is TGCAGCGTTGATCAGGGATTCGGGAACACTGAAGCTTTCTTT.

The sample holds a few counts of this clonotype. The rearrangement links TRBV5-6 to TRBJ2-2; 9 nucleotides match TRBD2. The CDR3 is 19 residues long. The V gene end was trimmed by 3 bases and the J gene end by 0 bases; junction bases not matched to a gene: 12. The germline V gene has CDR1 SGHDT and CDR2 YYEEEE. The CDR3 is CASSSRLAAVLPNTGELFF. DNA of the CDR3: TGTGCCAGCAGCTCACGACTAGCGGCTGTCTTACCGAACACCGGGGAGCTGTTTTTT. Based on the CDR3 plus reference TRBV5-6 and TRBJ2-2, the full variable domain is DAGVTQSPTHLIKTRGQQVTLRCSPKSGHDTVSWYQQALGQGPQFIFQYYEEEERQRGNFPDRFSGHQFPNYSSELNVNALLLGDSALYLCASSSRLAAVLPNTGELFFGEGSRLTVL.